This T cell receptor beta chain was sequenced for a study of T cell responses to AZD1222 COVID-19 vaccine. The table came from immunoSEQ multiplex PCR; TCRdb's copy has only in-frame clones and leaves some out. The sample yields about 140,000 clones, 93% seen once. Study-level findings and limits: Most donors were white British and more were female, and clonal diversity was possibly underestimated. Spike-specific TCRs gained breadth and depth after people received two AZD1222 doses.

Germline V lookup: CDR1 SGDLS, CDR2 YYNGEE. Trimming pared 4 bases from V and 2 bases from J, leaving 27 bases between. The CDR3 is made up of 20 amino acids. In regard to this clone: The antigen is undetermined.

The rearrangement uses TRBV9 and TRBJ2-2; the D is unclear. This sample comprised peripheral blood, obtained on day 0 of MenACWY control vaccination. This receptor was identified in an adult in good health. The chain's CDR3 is CASSPFPGPERVLNTGELFF. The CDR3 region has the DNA TGTGCCAGCAGCCCCTTTCCCGGTCCGGAGCGAGTGCTAAACACCGGGGAGCTGTTTTTT.